The present T cell receptor beta chain was sequenced within a study of T cells expressing NK-cell markers. TCRdb reprocessed the 5' RACE reads; each CDR3 protein has one entry and no DNA is given. This table lists over 250,000 distinct CDR3 sequences. There are 15 residues in the CDR3. The germline V gene encodes CDR1 DFQATT and CDR2 SNEGSKA (reference sequence). The sample taken for sequencing was blood T cells: a sorted CD56 or NKG2C T cell subset, CD4+ or CD8+ T cells, or bulk PBMC T cells (not recorded which). The clonotype was recovered from a woman aged 18-70 years in good health. V usage is TRBV20-1 and J usage is TRBJ2-1; as DNA is missing, the TRBD2 call by TCRdb cannot be tested. This CDR3 is CSARARGGLEDEQFF.